Below are 4 T cell receptor beta chains sequenced from a single sample in a study of breast tumors, draining lymph nodes, adjacent tissues. Axillary draining lymph nodes of breast cancer patients supplied the node samples. TCRdb called the multiplex PCR reads again in MiXCR, with one record for every CDR3 protein. Of more than 250,000 distinct CDR3 sequences in the sample, around 30% were seen once. Material for sequencing was axillary lymph node tissue. All receptors derive from a female donor with breast cancer. Some clones in this sample may be carry-over from other donors' samples.

V and J are TRBV9 and TRBJ1-1; D remains ambiguous. Germline V gene data show CDR1 as SGDLS and CDR2 as YYNGEE. This CDR3 spans 15 amino acids. V lost 7 bases and J 0 bases, leaving 16 bases between the germline ends. The CDR3 spells CASHDQEWLNTEAFF. Written as DNA, the CDR3 is TGTGCCAGCCACGACCAAGAGTGGTTGAACACTGAAGCTTTCTTT.

V is TRBV6-1 and J is TRBJ2-1, with 11 bases fitting TRBD2. The V segment lost 3 bases and the J segment 7 bases; nucleotides outside the gene matches: 5. The CDR3 is 15 residues long. CDR1 and CDR2 from the germline V gene are MNHNS and SASEGT. The CDR3 DNA reads as TGTGCCAGCAGTGAGAGACTAGCGGGATGGAATGAGCAGTTCTTC. Its protein is CASSERLAGWNEQFF.

The chain links TRBV20-1 to TRBJ1-1, with D possibly matching TRBD1 (5 bases). V lost 1 base to trimming and J lost 7 bases, with 7 bases between them. Germline V lookup: CDR1 DFQATT, CDR2 SNEGSKA (reference sequence). The length of the CDR3 is 11 residues. The CDR3 DNA is TGCAGTGCTAGAGTGGGGGGTGAAGCTTTCTTT. Translated: CSARVGGEAFF.

This clonotype was recorded at least ten times. The CDR3 protein is CASSSLAGGPNEQYF. The CDR3, as DNA: TGTGCCAGCAGCTCCTTAGCGGGAGGGCCTAACGAGCAGTACTTC. The chain uses TRBV11-2 and TRBJ2-7, with 11 positions matching TRBD2. CDR3 length: 15 amino acids. V lost 4 bases, J lost 5 bases, and 7 bases stayed unmatched. Germline CDR1 is SGHAT and CDR2 is FQNNGV.